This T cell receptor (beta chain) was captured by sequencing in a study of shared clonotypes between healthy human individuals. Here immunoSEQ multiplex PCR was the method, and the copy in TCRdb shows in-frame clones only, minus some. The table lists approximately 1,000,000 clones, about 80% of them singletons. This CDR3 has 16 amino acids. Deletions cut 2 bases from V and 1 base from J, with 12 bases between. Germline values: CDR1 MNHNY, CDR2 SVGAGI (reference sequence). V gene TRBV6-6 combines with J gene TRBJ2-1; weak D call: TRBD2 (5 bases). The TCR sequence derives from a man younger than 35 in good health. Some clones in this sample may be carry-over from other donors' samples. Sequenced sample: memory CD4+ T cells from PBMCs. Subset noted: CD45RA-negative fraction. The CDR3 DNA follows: TGTGCCAGCAGTTACGGAGGATTTAGTTCCTACAATGAGCAGTTCTTC. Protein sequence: CASSYGGFSSYNEQFF.